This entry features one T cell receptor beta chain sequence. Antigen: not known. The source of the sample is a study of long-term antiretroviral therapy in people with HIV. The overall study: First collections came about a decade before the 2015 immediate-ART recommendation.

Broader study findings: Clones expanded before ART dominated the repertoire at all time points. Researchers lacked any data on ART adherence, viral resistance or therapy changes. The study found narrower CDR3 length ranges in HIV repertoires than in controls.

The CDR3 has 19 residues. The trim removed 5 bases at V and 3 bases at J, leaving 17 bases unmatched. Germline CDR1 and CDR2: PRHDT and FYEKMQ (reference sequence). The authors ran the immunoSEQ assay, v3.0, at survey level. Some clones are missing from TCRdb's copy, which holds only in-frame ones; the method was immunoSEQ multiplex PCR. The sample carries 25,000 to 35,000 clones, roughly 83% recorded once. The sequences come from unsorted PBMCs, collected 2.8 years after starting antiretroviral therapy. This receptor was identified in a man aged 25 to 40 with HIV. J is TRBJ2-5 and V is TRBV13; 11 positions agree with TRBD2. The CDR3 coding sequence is TGTGCCAGCAGCGCGGACAGCCGCCGCTTAGCGGGGGGGGAAGAGACCCAGTACTTC. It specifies CASSADSRRLAGGEETQYF.